This T cell receptor beta chain came from a study of OX40 agonist ivuxolimab in advanced cancers. Background on the study: The study gave patients intravenous ivuxolimab at 0.01 to 10 mg/kg every 2 weeks. People who had prior anti-PD-1, anti-PD-L1 or anti-CTLA-4 therapy could take part, and 40% had some.

Trimming at V came to 0 bases and at J to 3 bases, leaving 9 bases not matched to a gene. Looked up from germline, CDR1 is SGDLS and CDR2 is YYNGEE. The CDR3 length is 17 residues. Study findings and constraints: Clonal expansion was seen in CD4+ and CD8+ blood T cells by week 6 at 0.1 to 3.0 mg/kg. Compared with CD4+, CD8+ T cells on average had more expanded clones.

Sequencing used immunoSEQ multiplex PCR; TCRdb keeps in-frame clones, though not all of them. In the table there are fewer than 60,000 clones, around 84% of which are singletons. As concerns this clone: Its antigen is as yet unknown.

The sequences come from CD4+ or CD8+ T cells sorted from blood, collected in a trial of the OX40 agonist ivuxolimab. The TCR comes from an adult with an advanced solid tumor such as melanoma, head and neck, liver or kidney cancer. The chain links TRBV9 to TRBJ2-1, with 7 bases lining up with TRBD2. CDR3 DNA: TGTGCCAGCAGCGTAGAAGGTGGGCTAGCGGACTACAATGAGCAGTTCTTC. Its translation is CASSVEGGLADYNEQFF.